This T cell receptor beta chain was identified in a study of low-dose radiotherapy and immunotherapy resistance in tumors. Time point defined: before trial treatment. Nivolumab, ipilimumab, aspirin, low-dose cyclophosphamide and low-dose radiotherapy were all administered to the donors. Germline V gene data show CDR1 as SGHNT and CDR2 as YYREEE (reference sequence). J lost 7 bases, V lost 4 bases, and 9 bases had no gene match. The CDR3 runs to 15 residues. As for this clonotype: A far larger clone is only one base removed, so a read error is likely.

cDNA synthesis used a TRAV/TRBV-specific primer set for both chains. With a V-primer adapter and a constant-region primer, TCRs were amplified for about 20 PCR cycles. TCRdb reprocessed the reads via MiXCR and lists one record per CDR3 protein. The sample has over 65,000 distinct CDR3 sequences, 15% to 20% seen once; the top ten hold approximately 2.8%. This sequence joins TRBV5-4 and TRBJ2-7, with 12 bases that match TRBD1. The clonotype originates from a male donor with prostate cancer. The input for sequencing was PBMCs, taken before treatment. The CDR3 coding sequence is TGTGCCAGCAGCCTAGGGACAGGGGGCTACAATGAGCAGTACTTC. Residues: CASSLGTGGYNEQYF.